The entry below describes one TCR beta chain. Extraction of RNA preceded its reverse transcription into cDNA, which served as the sequencing template. Profiling relied on immunoSEQ multiplex PCR, and the TCRdb table lists in-frame clones only, not all of them. The table shows approximately 43,000 clones, with roughly 65% occurring only once. The data belong to a study of CD8+ T cells in alopecia areata. Documented treatment: oral pan-JAK inhibitor, 5-10 mg twice daily. The CDR3 extends over 13 amino acids. V gave up 4 bases and J gave up 7 bases; unmatched junction bases: 2. Germline-derived CDR1 and CDR2 are KGHSH and LQKENI.

The sequencing here drew on CD8+ T cells sorted from blood, taken at week 4, from a patient treated with tofacitinib. V is TRBV18 and J is TRBJ1-5; the match to TRBD1 covers 9 bases. The TCR sequence derives from a human donor with alopecia areata. CDR3 nucleotide sequence: TGTGCCAGCTCACTCGGACAGGGGCAGCCCCAGCATTTT. It codes for CASSLGQGQPQHF.